Listed below are T cell receptor beta chains from one sample, sequenced in a study of blood T cell repertoires in COVID-19. The protocol was immunoSEQ multiplex PCR, while the TCRdb copy is restricted to in-frame clones and leaves out a portion. The profile shows fewer than 200,000 clones, more than 75% of them singletons. Sequencing was done on a sample of peripheral blood. These receptors were taken from a woman aged 45-59 years with COVID-19, enrolled during active disease. The conserved cysteine and the conserved F or W are not part of the CDR3 here.

ASSYTTGGLNEKLF	TRBV6-5	TRBJ1-4
ASSYTSGGLGVQY	TRBV6-2/TRBV6-3	TRBJ2-3
AWSSRRGTGPVAF	TRBV30	TRBJ1-1
ASSLSRGEETQY	TRBV11-3	TRBJ2-5
ASSHPGTSGDRGEQF	TRBV4-2	TRBJ2-1
ASSLERIGGGASDTQY	TRBV7-2	TRBJ2-3
AGRAGFSNQPQH	TRBV28	TRBJ1-5
ATSRDILGRDLH	TRBV15	TRBJ1-6
ASSDTSGAKNIQY	TRBV10-2	TRBJ2-4
AWSVLIYEQY	TRBV30	TRBJ2-7